A selection of T cell receptor beta chains follows, all from one sample in a study of tumor and adjacent non-tumor tissue in lung cancer. TCRdb re-called the multiplex PCR reads with MiXCR, one entry per CDR3 protein. The repertoire consists of over 40,000 distinct CDR3 sequences, with 74% occurring once and the leading ten covering 20% to 30%. Input material: distant non-tumor lung tissue. The receptors originated from a woman in her sixties with non-small cell lung cancer. CDR3s include the opening cysteine and the closing phenylalanine or tryptophan. Clone size is stated in some rows and not others, as once, few, many or a class when expanded.

clone_size,j_call,v_call,cdr3_aa
medium-sized,TRBJ2-5,TRBV12-3/TRBV12-4,CASTQGGQETQYF
.,TRBJ2-1,TRBV7-9,CASSLSGNEQFF
.,TRBJ2-1,TRBV4-3,CASSPRTQYAYNEQYF
once,TRBJ2-1,TRBV29-1,CSFGSEQFF
many,TRBJ1-4,TRBV28,CASRDNEKLFF
many,TRBJ2-5,TRBV7-8,CASSYRQNQETQYF
.,TRBJ2-1,TRBV20-1,CSAREGQWGAYNEQFF
.,TRBJ1-5,TRBV28,CASRPQTGGPGQSQHF
.,TRBJ2-4,TRBV4-3,CASGLSWTVENIQYF
once,TRBJ2-5,TRBV28,CASSFMGRAGPETHYF
once,TRBJ2-2,TRBV6-2/TRBV6-3,CASSYGGTDTGELYF
.,TRBJ2-6,TRBV6-1,CASRVGVNVLIF
.,TRBJ2-4,TRBV6-2/TRBV6-3,CVSSYDVQNNQYF
.,TRBJ2-1,TRBV28,CTGSLQTPGLAINEQFF
.,TRBJ2-5,TRBV6-5,CASSRVGAQKTQYF
once,TRBJ2-7,TRBV12-3/TRBV12-4,CASSLNSGTGEHF
.,TRBJ1-1,TRBV12-3/TRBV12-4,CAITTRTGSNTEAFF
.,TRBJ1-6,TRBV12-3/TRBV12-4,CANSRNNSLLHF
.,TRBJ2-1,TRBV29-1,CSVAAGQIYNEEFF
.,TRBJ2-4,TRBV5-5,CASSLSSGGLAKNIQYF
.,TRBJ2-5,TRBV20-1,CSAEGTQETQCF
.,TRBJ2-5,TRBV12-3/TRBV12-4,CANRDGQALYQGTQYF
.,TRBJ1-2,TRBV4-3,CTSSQLGWGDGYTF
.,TRBJ2-1,TRBV6-2/TRBV6-3,CASSYRHGVKNEQFF
few,TRBJ2-1,TRBV2,CASSTGTGWEQFF
.,TRBJ1-1,TRBV11-1,CASSRSGGAEAFF
.,TRBJ2-1,TRBV6-2/TRBV6-3,CAGSRQSSYKEQFF
.,TRBJ2-4,TRBV20-1,CDARDRGAGGMDIQYF
.,TRBJ2-7,TRBV12-3/TRBV12-4,CASLGGGSCEQHF
.,TRBJ1-1,TRBV4-1,CASSHSLGGAVTEALF
.,TRBJ1-1,TRBV5-1,CASSRQGVGAEAFF
.,TRBJ2-3,TRBV6-2/TRBV6-3,CASSYSIGAYTKYF
.,TRBJ1-5,TRBV2,CASSENGQGRQRQHF
.,TRBJ1-6,TRBV4-1,CASSQEIPGVANSPLHF
.,TRBJ1-1,TRBV28,CASRGTRVSTEAFF
few,TRBJ2-5,TRBV29-1,CCVVDPFRETQYF
.,TRBJ2-7,TRBV12-3/TRBV12-4,CACSLAQGQGGKQYF
.,TRBJ1-2,TRBV7-9,CASSLTGGANYGYAF
.,TRBJ2-1,TRBV29-1,CRVGRWKEQFF
.,TRBJ2-2,TRBV6-2/TRBV6-3,CASTALPLAGTRELFF
.,TRBJ2-7,TRBV12-3/TRBV12-4,CASPWNRGRYEQCF
many,TRBJ2-7,TRBV20-1,CSASYPLGEQYF
.,TRBJ2-3,TRBV6-4,CASSDRDADTQYF
.,TRBJ2-1,TRBV6-6,CASTDRGIPYNKQLF
many,TRBJ2-2,TRBV12-3/TRBV12-4,CASSTRTSGGELFF
.,TRBJ2-3,TRBV5-4,CASSLDLRASNTDTQYF
.,TRBJ2-6,TRBV6-5,CTSSRQGGGGANVLTF
.,TRBJ2-2,TRBV4-3,CASSQLAVSRAYTGELFF
.,TRBJ2-3,TRBV29-1,CSVREFTETQYF
.,TRBJ2-6,TRBV6-2/TRBV6-3,CASSNHRGETSGANILAF